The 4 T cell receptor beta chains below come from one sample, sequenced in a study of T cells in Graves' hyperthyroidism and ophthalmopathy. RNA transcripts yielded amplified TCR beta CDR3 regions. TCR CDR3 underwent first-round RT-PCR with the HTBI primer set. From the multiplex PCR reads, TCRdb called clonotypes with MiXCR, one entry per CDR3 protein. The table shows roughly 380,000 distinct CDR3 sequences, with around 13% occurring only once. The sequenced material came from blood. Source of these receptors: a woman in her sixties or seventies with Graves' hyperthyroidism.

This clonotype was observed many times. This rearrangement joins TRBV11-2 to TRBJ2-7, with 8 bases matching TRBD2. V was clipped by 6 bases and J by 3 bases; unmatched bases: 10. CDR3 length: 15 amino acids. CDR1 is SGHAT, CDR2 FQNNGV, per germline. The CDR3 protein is CASRWSGRGNYEQYF. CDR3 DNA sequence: TGTGCCAGCAGATGGAGCGGGAGAGGGAACTACGAGCAGTACTTC.

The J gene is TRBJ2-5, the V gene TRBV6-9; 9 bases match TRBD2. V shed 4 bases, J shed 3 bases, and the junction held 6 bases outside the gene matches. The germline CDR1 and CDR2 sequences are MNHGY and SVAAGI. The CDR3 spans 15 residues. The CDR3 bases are TGTGCCAGCAGTTCTGGGCTAGCGGGGAAAGAGACCCAGTACTTC. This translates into CASSSGLAGKETQYF.

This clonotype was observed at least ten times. The CDR3 loop reads CASSSATGGRVDEQFF. In nucleotides, the CDR3 is TGTGCCAGCAGTTCGGCTACAGGGGGCCGGGTCGATGAGCAGTTCTTC. This chain connects TRBV6-1 to TRBJ2-1; 9 nucleotides align to TRBD1. This CDR3 spans 16 amino acids. The germline CDR1 and CDR2 sequences are MNHNS and SASEGT. V lost 5 bases and J lost 8; bases outside the gene matches: 13.

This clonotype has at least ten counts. CDR3 residues: CACRFLRGRNEQFF. The CDR3 region has the DNA TGTGCCTGCCGATTCTTGCGGGGGCGAAATGAGCAGTTCTTC. The chain uses TRBV30 and TRBJ2-1; D might be TRBD2 (7 bases). The CDR3 is 14 amino acids. Trimming took off 6 bases at V and 7 bases at J, with 19 bases between the two ends. Germline CDR1 reads GTSNPN; CDR2 reads SVGIG (reference sequence).